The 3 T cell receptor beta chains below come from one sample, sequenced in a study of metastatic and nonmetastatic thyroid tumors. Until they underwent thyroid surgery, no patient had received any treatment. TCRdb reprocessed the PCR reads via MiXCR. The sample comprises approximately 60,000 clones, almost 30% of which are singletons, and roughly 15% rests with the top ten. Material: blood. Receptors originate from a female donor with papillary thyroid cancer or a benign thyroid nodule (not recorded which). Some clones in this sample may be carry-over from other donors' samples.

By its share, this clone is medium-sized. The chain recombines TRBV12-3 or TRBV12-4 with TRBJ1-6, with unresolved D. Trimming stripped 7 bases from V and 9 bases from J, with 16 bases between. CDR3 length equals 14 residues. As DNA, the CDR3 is TGTGCCAGCACCCCCTCCGGCACTATTTCACCCCTCCACTTT. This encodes CASTPSGTISPLHF.

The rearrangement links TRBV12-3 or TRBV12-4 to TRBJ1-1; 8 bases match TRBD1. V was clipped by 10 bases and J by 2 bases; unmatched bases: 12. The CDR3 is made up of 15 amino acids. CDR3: CAIRQAGGVNTEAFF. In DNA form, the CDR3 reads TGTGCCATCAGACAAGCAGGGGGCGTTAACACTGAAGCTTTCTTT.

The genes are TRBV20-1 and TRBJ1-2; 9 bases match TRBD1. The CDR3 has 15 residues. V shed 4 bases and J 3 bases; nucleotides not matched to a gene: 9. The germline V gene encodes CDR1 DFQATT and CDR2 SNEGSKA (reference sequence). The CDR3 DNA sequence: TGCAGTGCTATAAGGACAGGGGAAGAGTACTATGGCTACACCTTC. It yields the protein CSAIRTGEEYYGYTF.